This T cell receptor beta chain was documented in a study of OX40 agonist ivuxolimab in advanced cancers. In the study overall: Patients assigned to dose escalation were diagnosed with hepatocellular carcinoma, melanoma, renal cell or head and neck cancer.

This clone was seen a single time. What it recognizes is unknown. Germline V gives CDR1 SGHNT, CDR2 YYREEE (reference sequence). V lost 4 bases to trimming and J lost 0 bases, with 5 bases between them. CDR3 size: 13 residues. Baseline, cycle 4 day 1, and cycle 7 day 1 were the blood sampling points. Data came from immunoSEQ multiplex PCR; TCRdb stores just in-frame clones and leaves some out. The sample lists approximately 60,000 clones, around 90% seen once, with around 10% in the top ten. Study-level findings and limits: There were, on average, more expanded clones in CD8+ T cells than in CD4+. Circulating CD4+ and CD8+ T cells showed clonal expansion by week 6 at 0.1 to 3.0 mg/kg.

V and J are TRBV5-4 and TRBJ2-1; D is ambiguous. The source is an adult with an advanced solid tumor such as melanoma, head and neck, liver or kidney cancer. Material: CD4+ or CD8+ T cells sorted from blood, obtained in a trial of the OX40 agonist ivuxolimab. The CDR3 DNA reads as TGTGCCAGCAGCCCGAGCTCCTACAATGAGCAGTTCTTC. This gives the protein CASSPSSYNEQFF.